Listed below are T cell receptor beta chains from one sample, sequenced in a study of T cells in Graves' hyperthyroidism and ophthalmopathy. Each CDR3 protein gets one entry after TCRdb re-called the multiplex PCR reads with MiXCR. Of around 760,000 distinct CDR3 sequences listed, 35% are singletons. Material: blood. These receptors all come from a woman between 40 and 55 years old with Graves' hyperthyroidism. The CDR3 runs from the conserved cysteine through the conserved F or W. D genes are given only for firm matches. Rows give clone size only sometimes, using once, few, many, or a class for an expanded clone.

j_call	d_call	clone_size	v_call	cdr3_nt	cdr3_aa
TRBJ1-2	TRBD1	few	TRBV3-1	TGTGCCAGCAGCCACCCGGGACAGTCGAACTATGGCTACACCTTC	CASSHPGQSNYGYTF
TRBJ1-2	TRBD1	few	TRBV19	TGTGCCAGTACCCCAAGGGGACAGGGTCATGGCTACACCTTC	CASTPRGQGHGYTF
TRBJ2-7	TRBD2	many	TRBV7-2	TGTGCCAGCAGCTTAATGAGAGCGGGAGTGCCCTCCTACGAGCAGTACTTC	CASSLMRAGVPSYEQYF
TRBJ1-1	-	-	TRBV12-3/TRBV12-4	TGTGCCAGCATCACCCCCGAGGGTGGGACTGAAGCTTTCTTT	CASITPEGGTEAFF
TRBJ1-5	TRBD1	-	TRBV20-1	TGCAGTGCTCACCACCCGCGGAGCACAGGGGGTGGGAGCAATCAGCCCCAGCATTTT	CSAHHPRSTGGGSNQPQHF
TRBJ1-3	-	few	TRBV24-1	TGTGCCACCACTGTCTGCACCATATATTTT	CATTVCTIYF
TRBJ1-2	TRBD1	many	TRBV7-2	TGTGCCAGCAGCTTAGCAGCCAGGGGGCGAGGCTATGGCTACACCTTC	CASSLAARGRGYGYTF
TRBJ2-3	-	-	TRBV9	TGTGCCAGCAGCCCGTCGGGGGGCACAGATACGCAGTATTTT	CASSPSGGTDTQYF
TRBJ2-1	TRBD2	-	TRBV29-1	TGCAGCGTTGAAAGGAGCGGGAGAGGGGATGAGCAGTTCTTC	CSVERSGRGDEQFF
TRBJ1-2	TRBD1	-	TRBV20-1	TGCAGTGCGCGAGCCCCGACAGGGGCCTTAATCTATGGCTACACCTTC	CSARAPTGALIYGYTF
TRBJ1-4	-	-	TRBV5-1	TGCGCCAGCGGAACAGGAACTAATGAAAAACTGTTTTTT	CASGTGTNEKLFF
TRBJ2-5	-	-	TRBV4-3	TGCGCCAGCAGCCAAGATGCGCGACTGGTGGGCTTC	CASSQDARLVGF
TRBJ2-3	-	-	TRBV20-1	TGCAGTGCTATGATGGACAGTCGGAAATTT	CSAMMDSRKF
TRBJ2-7	TRBD2	-	TRBV10-3	TGTGCCATTATGGGGACTAGCGGATCATACGAGCAGTACTTC	CAIMGTSGSYEQYF
TRBJ1-2	-	many	TRBV15	TGTGCCACCAGCAGACCTGCAGGGGACAACTATGGCTACACCTTC	CATSRPAGDNYGYTF
TRBJ2-2	-	once	TRBV12-3/TRBV12-4	TGTGCCAGCAGTTTCGTCAGGACAGTGAACACCGGGGAGCTGTTTTTT	CASSFVRTVNTGELFF
TRBJ2-7	-	-	TRBV5-1	TGCGCCAACAGCTTGGCTACGACCATCAACGAGCAGTACTTC	CANSLATTINEQYF
TRBJ1-6	-	many	TRBV5-5	TGTGCCAGCAGCTTGGCAAGGTCACCCCTCCACTTT	CASSLARSPLHF
TRBJ1-2	-	once	TRBV20-1	TGCAGTGCTAGAGGGCACGGGGAGGGCTACACCTTC	CSARGHGEGYTF
TRBJ1-4	-	-	TRBV7-9	TGTGCCAGCAGTCGATCCGGACGGGAGGAAAAACTGTTTTTT	CASSRSGREEKLFF
TRBJ1-1	-	many	TRBV4-3	TGCGCCAGCAGCCAAGTTGGTCGGGGCACTGAAGCTTTCTTT	CASSQVGRGTEAFF
TRBJ1-1	TRBD1	-	TRBV29-1	TGCAGCGTTGGGGTGAGACAGGGGCGGACTGAAGCTTTCTTT	CSVGVRQGRTEAFF
TRBJ1-1	-	once	TRBV20-1	TGCAGTGCTACCGGGAGTAGGCCGACCGAAGCTTTCTTT	CSATGSRPTEAFF
TRBJ2-6	-	-	TRBV10-3	TGTGCCAGCAGGGCCCCGACCTTGGGGGCCAACGTCCTGACTTTC	CASRAPTLGANVLTF
TRBJ1-2	-	-	TRBV30	TGTGCCTGGAGTGTATTTTCCGGAGGAGGATATGGCTACACCTTC	CAWSVFSGGGYGYTF
TRBJ2-7	-	many	TRBV25-1	TGTGCCAGCACGGTCGGGGGATTCTACGAGCAGTACTTC	CASTVGGFYEQYF
TRBJ1-5	TRBD1	-	TRBV19	TGTGCCTGGAGTGCCGACGGGAGGGGGCGACAGCCCCAGCATTTT	CAWSADGRGRQPQHF
TRBJ1-4	-	many	TRBV7-3	TGTGCCAGCAGCTTGCAAGGGATGGGGGATAACTGTTTTTTT	CASSLQGMGDNCFF
TRBJ1-1	TRBD1	few	TRBV5-1	TGCGCCAGTAGGAAAATCCCCGGGACAGCCCTCGTTGAAGCTTTCTTT	CASRKIPGTALVEAFF
TRBJ1-2	-	-	TRBV2	TGTGCCAGCAGGTCCCCCCTAAAGAACAGGGCCTCTAACTATGGCTACACCTTC	CASRSPLKNRASNYGYTF
TRBJ2-5	-	-	TRBV5-8	TGTGCCAGCAGCTTGGCTCACAGGTTAGGAGGTGAGACCCAGTACTTC	CASSLAHRLGGETQYF
TRBJ2-7	-	once	TRBV7-3	TGTGCCAGCAGCTTCATTGCGCCCTACGAGCAGTACTTC	CASSFIAPYEQYF
TRBJ2-2	TRBD2	few	TRBV7-9	TGTGCCAGCAGCCGACTAGCGGGAAAGAACACCGGGGAGCTGTTTTTT	CASSRLAGKNTGELFF
TRBJ1-2	-	many	TRBV10-3	TGTGCCATCAACTTAAACCGGGACACGTCCTATGGCTACACCTTC	CAINLNRDTSYGYTF
TRBJ2-7	TRBD1	many	TRBV25-1	TGTGCCAGCAGTGCCCGGGACAGGGGGCACGAGCAGTACTTC	CASSARDRGHEQYF
TRBJ1-5	-	few	TRBV12-3/TRBV12-4	TGTGCCAGCAGTTACTTCGGGGTTGAACAGCCCCAGCATTTT	CASSYFGVEQPQHF
TRBJ2-5	-	-	TRBV5-1	TGCGCCAGCAGCTTGGACCCGGGAGTGGAGTCCCAGTACTTC	CASSLDPGVESQYF
TRBJ1-5	-	-	TRBV12-3/TRBV12-4	TGTGCCAGCAGTTTTGTAGGGGACAATCAGCATTTT	CASSFVGDNQHF
TRBJ2-5	-	many	TRBV19	TGTGCCAGTTCCGACACTGAGGGGGAGACCCAGTACTTC	CASSDTEGETQYF
TRBJ1-2	-	-	TRBV6-6	TGTGCCAGCAGTTACTCGGACGGGGTTGGCTACACCTTC	CASSYSDGVGYTF
TRBJ1-5	-	-	TRBV2	TGTGCCAGCAGTGAAGGTCCGGGAGGGGTGAGCAATCAGCCCCAGCATTTT	CASSEGPGGVSNQPQHF
TRBJ1-1	-	-	TRBV5-1	TGCGCCAGCAGCTCCGACCTGGGGGTGAACACTGAAGCTTTCTTT	CASSSDLGVNTEAFF